Listed below are T cell receptor beta chains from one sample, sequenced in a study of blood T cell repertoires in COVID-19. TCRdb's copy holds only in-frame clones and misses some; the assay was immunoSEQ multiplex PCR. The table shows 400,000 or so clones, with 80% to 90% occurring only once. Sequenced material: PBMCs or T cells enriched from blood (not recorded which). These receptors were collected from a man younger than 40 who had recovered from COVID-19. Each CDR3 is given with its conserved first and last residue. A D gene is named only where the DNA matches it firmly. Rows give clone size only sometimes, using once, few, many, or a class for an expanded clone.

v_gene: TRBV18
j_gene: TRBJ2-4
d_gene: TRBD2
abundance: -
CDR3nt: TGTGCCAGCTCACTTGGGACTAGCGGGCTCCTGTACTTC
CDR3aa: CASSLGTSGLLYF

v_gene: TRBV2
j_gene: TRBJ1-5
d_gene: -
abundance: few
CDR3nt: TGTGCCAGCAGTGAAGGTACGTGGGCCCCAAATCAGCCCCAGCATTTT
CDR3aa: CASSEGTWAPNQPQHF

v_gene: TRBV10-3
j_gene: TRBJ2-3
d_gene: -
abundance: -
CDR3nt: TGTGCCACCTCGCTTCTAGCGCACGACCCCACAGATACGCAGTATTTT
CDR3aa: CATSLLAHDPTDTQYF

v_gene: TRBV15
j_gene: TRBJ2-1
d_gene: -
abundance: -
CDR3nt: TGTGCCACCCTTTCAGGTGGTGGCAATGAGCAGTTCTTC
CDR3aa: CATLSGGGNEQFF

v_gene: TRBV7-8
j_gene: TRBJ2-1
d_gene: TRBD1
abundance: -
CDR3nt: TGTGCCAGCAGCCTAGACAGGGGGATCAATGAGCAGTTCTTC
CDR3aa: CASSLDRGINEQFF

v_gene: TRBV19
j_gene: TRBJ1-2
d_gene: TRBD1
abundance: -
CDR3nt: TGTGCCAGTAGTAACACAGGGGCTCCTAACTATGGCTACACCTTC
CDR3aa: CASSNTGAPNYGYTF

v_gene: TRBV4-1
j_gene: TRBJ1-2
d_gene: TRBD1
abundance: -
CDR3nt: TGCGCCAGCAGCCCCGGGACAGGGGGCTTTGGCTACACCTTC
CDR3aa: CASSPGTGGFGYTF

v_gene: TRBV28
j_gene: TRBJ1-1
d_gene: TRBD1
abundance: -
CDR3nt: TGTGCCAGCACTTTATCAGGGGGCCCTGAAGCTTTCTTT
CDR3aa: CASTLSGGPEAFF

v_gene: TRBV5-5
j_gene: TRBJ1-1
d_gene: -
abundance: -
CDR3nt: TGTGCCAGCAGCTTGGGACAGATGAACACTGAAGCTTTCTTT
CDR3aa: CASSLGQMNTEAFF

v_gene: TRBV19
j_gene: TRBJ1-2
d_gene: -
abundance: -
CDR3nt: TGTGCCAGTAGTCGTCAGGGTTCGGATGGCTACACCTTC
CDR3aa: CASSRQGSDGYTF

v_gene: TRBV19
j_gene: TRBJ2-5
d_gene: -
abundance: -
CDR3nt: TGTGCCAGTAGGCGAAGCGACCAAGAGACCCAGTACTTC
CDR3aa: CASRRSDQETQYF

v_gene: TRBV5-4
j_gene: TRBJ2-7
d_gene: -
abundance: -
CDR3nt: TGTGCCAGCAGCCAGGATCTGGGGGCGACTTACGAGCAGTACTTC
CDR3aa: CASSQDLGATYEQYF

v_gene: TRBV7-2
j_gene: TRBJ1-1
d_gene: TRBD1
abundance: once
CDR3nt: TGTGCCAGCAGCTTAGACAGGGGGCGCGTTGAAGCTTTCTTT
CDR3aa: CASSLDRGRVEAFF

v_gene: TRBV27
j_gene: TRBJ2-1
d_gene: TRBD2
abundance: -
CDR3nt: TGTGCCAGCAGTTCGTGGACTAGCGGGAACAATGAGCAGTTCTTC
CDR3aa: CASSSWTSGNNEQFF

v_gene: TRBV2
j_gene: TRBJ1-2
d_gene: TRBD1
abundance: many
CDR3nt: TGTGCCAGCAGTGAGGGACAGCTCCGCTATGGCTACACCTTC
CDR3aa: CASSEGQLRYGYTF

v_gene: TRBV7-9
j_gene: TRBJ2-7
d_gene: -
abundance: once
CDR3nt: TGTGCCAGCAGCCCCTCCACCCCGGGAGACGGTTACTACGAGCAGTACTTC
CDR3aa: CASSPSTPGDGYYEQYF

v_gene: TRBV12-5
j_gene: TRBJ1-2
d_gene: -
abundance: -
CDR3nt: TGTGCTAGTGGTTTTTATCCGGGGGGGGTGAATGGCTACACCTTC
CDR3aa: CASGFYPGGVNGYTF

v_gene: TRBV28
j_gene: TRBJ2-3
d_gene: -
abundance: -
CDR3nt: TGTGCCCACGGGGGAGGCACAGATACGCAGTATTTT
CDR3aa: CAHGGGTDTQYF

v_gene: TRBV7-2
j_gene: TRBJ2-5
d_gene: -
abundance: -
CDR3nt: TGTGCCAGCAGCTTATCCGGGGTACAAGAGACCCAGTACTTC
CDR3aa: CASSLSGVQETQYF

v_gene: TRBV4-2
j_gene: TRBJ1-3
d_gene: -
abundance: -
CDR3nt: TGTGCCAGCAGCCAAGGCCCCGTCGCGGTCAACTCTGGAAACACCATATATTTT
CDR3aa: CASSQGPVAVNSGNTIYF

v_gene: TRBV14
j_gene: TRBJ2-1
d_gene: TRBD2
abundance: -
CDR3nt: TGTGCCAGCAGCCAAGTAGCGGGAGGGCCCATCTACAATGAGCAGTTCTTC
CDR3aa: CASSQVAGGPIYNEQFF

v_gene: TRBV6-1
j_gene: TRBJ1-5
d_gene: -
abundance: -
CDR3nt: TGTGCCAGCAGTGACGGGTCAGCTAGCAATCAGCCCCAGCATTTT
CDR3aa: CASSDGSASNQPQHF

v_gene: TRBV28
j_gene: TRBJ2-1
d_gene: TRBD2
abundance: -
CDR3nt: TGTGCCAGCACCTGGGGAGCGGGAGTGGTTGAGCAGTTCTTC
CDR3aa: CASTWGAGVVEQFF

v_gene: TRBV27
j_gene: TRBJ2-1
d_gene: -
abundance: once
CDR3nt: TGTGCCAGCAGTTTTCTACCAGGGCCGGATAATGAGCAGTTCTTC
CDR3aa: CASSFLPGPDNEQFF

v_gene: TRBV2
j_gene: TRBJ1-2
d_gene: TRBD1
abundance: -
CDR3nt: TGTGCCAGCAGTACCGGGACAGGGGGCGGAGTGGAGGGCTACACCTTC
CDR3aa: CASSTGTGGGVEGYTF

v_gene: TRBV5-4
j_gene: TRBJ2-1
d_gene: -
abundance: -
CDR3nt: TGTGCCAGCACCGCGCTTGGGGAGGATGAGCAGTTCTTC
CDR3aa: CASTALGEDEQFF

v_gene: TRBV11-2
j_gene: TRBJ1-2
d_gene: TRBD1
abundance: -
CDR3nt: TGTGCCAGCAGCTTAGTACAGGGGGGCAACTATGGCTACACCTTC
CDR3aa: CASSLVQGGNYGYTF

v_gene: TRBV7-9
j_gene: TRBJ1-1
d_gene: TRBD1
abundance: -
CDR3nt: TGTGCCAGCAGCGCACAGGGGGCTCGAGGAGCTTTCTTT
CDR3aa: CASSAQGARGAFF

v_gene: TRBV11-2
j_gene: TRBJ2-7
d_gene: -
abundance: -
CDR3nt: TGTGCCAGCAGCTCTCAGAGGCTAGCGTCCTACGAGCAGTACTTC
CDR3aa: CASSSQRLASYEQYF

v_gene: TRBV12-5
j_gene: TRBJ1-5
d_gene: TRBD1
abundance: -
CDR3nt: TGTGCTAGTGGTTCGGGACAGGCTGCAGGGCAGCCCCAGCATTTT
CDR3aa: CASGSGQAAGQPQHF

v_gene: TRBV4-1
j_gene: TRBJ2-5
d_gene: -
abundance: -
CDR3nt: TGCGCCAGCAGCCAAGGCCAGGGGTCAGAGACCCAGTACTTC
CDR3aa: CASSQGQGSETQYF

v_gene: TRBV28
j_gene: TRBJ1-5
d_gene: -
abundance: -
CDR3nt: TGTGCCAGCAGTTTTTCGGGGGAAGTTAGTCAGCCCCAGCATTTT
CDR3aa: CASSFSGEVSQPQHF

v_gene: TRBV24-1
j_gene: TRBJ1-5
d_gene: -
abundance: -
CDR3nt: TGTGCCACCAGTGATTCGGGTTCTCGTTCGAGCAATCAGCCCCAGCATTTT
CDR3aa: CATSDSGSRSSNQPQHF

v_gene: TRBV19
j_gene: TRBJ1-6
d_gene: TRBD1
abundance: -
CDR3nt: TGTGCCAGTAGTATGGGAATGGACAGGTCCTATAATTCACCCCTCCACTTT
CDR3aa: CASSMGMDRSYNSPLHF

v_gene: TRBV7-2
j_gene: TRBJ1-4
d_gene: TRBD1
abundance: -
CDR3nt: TGTGCCAGCAGCGCACAGGGGAGAGGAGAAAAACTGTTTTTT
CDR3aa: CASSAQGRGEKLFF

v_gene: TRBV5-1
j_gene: TRBJ2-1
d_gene: TRBD2
abundance: -
CDR3nt: TGCGCCAGCAGCCCGGGGACTAGCGGGACCCCGGAGCAGTTCTTC
CDR3aa: CASSPGTSGTPEQFF

v_gene: TRBV12-5
j_gene: TRBJ1-6
d_gene: -
abundance: many
CDR3nt: TGTGCTAGTGGTTTGGGGTTGGCTTCACCCCTCCACTTT
CDR3aa: CASGLGLASPLHF

v_gene: TRBV10-1
j_gene: TRBJ2-1
d_gene: TRBD2
abundance: -
CDR3nt: TGCGCCAGCAGTGAGTCGGGACTAGTCCCCTACAATGAGCAGTTCTTC
CDR3aa: CASSESGLVPYNEQFF

v_gene: TRBV18
j_gene: TRBJ2-7
d_gene: -
abundance: few
CDR3nt: TGTGCCAGCTCACCCTATGCCAGCGGGTACGAGCAGTACTTC
CDR3aa: CASSPYASGYEQYF

v_gene: TRBV3-1/TRBV3-2
j_gene: TRBJ2-1
d_gene: TRBD2
abundance: -
CDR3nt: TGTGCCAGCAGCCAAGGGCTACGACTAGCGGACGACAATGAGCAGTTCTTC
CDR3aa: CASSQGLRLADDNEQFF

v_gene: TRBV19
j_gene: TRBJ2-5
d_gene: TRBD2
abundance: once
CDR3nt: TGTGCCAGTAAACGGCGGGAGGTGGAGACCCAGTACTTC
CDR3aa: CASKRREVETQYF

v_gene: TRBV5-8
j_gene: TRBJ2-1
d_gene: -
abundance: -
CDR3nt: TGTGCCAGCAGGAGCCAAAATGAGCAGTTCTTC
CDR3aa: CASRSQNEQFF

v_gene: TRBV27
j_gene: TRBJ1-2
d_gene: -
abundance: -
CDR3nt: TGTGCCAGCAGTTTAACAGGGAACTATGGCTACACCTTC
CDR3aa: CASSLTGNYGYTF

v_gene: TRBV5-1
j_gene: TRBJ1-1
d_gene: -
abundance: -
CDR3nt: TGCGCCAGCAGCTTGGACGTTTGGGGGGAAACTGAAGCTTTCTTT
CDR3aa: CASSLDVWGETEAFF